The sequence of this T cell receptor beta chain was determined in a study of blood T cells in healthy people across ages. For the second PCR, which ran for about 7 to 12 cycles, a sample-barcoded 5' primer and a J-beta primer mix were used. TCRdb reprocessed the 5' RACE reads via MiXCR and lists one record per CDR3 protein. This sample has 1.4 million to 1.5 million distinct CDR3 sequences, with around 39% found just once. Germline loops: CDR1 SGHAT, CDR2 FQNNGV. This CDR3 region has 12 residues. V was trimmed by 3 bases and J by 4 bases, leaving 3 bases between them. The table lists this clonotype with a few counts.

This chain connects TRBV11-2 to TRBJ1-4; no definite D call. Sequencing input: blood. The origin of this receptor is a woman between 18 and 29 years old in good health. CDR3 loop: CASSLLNEKLFF. The CDR3, as DNA: TGTGCCAGCAGCTTGCTTAATGAAAAACTGTTTTTT. The entire variable domain, with the rest obtained from reference TRBV11-2 and TRBJ1-4, is as follows: EAGVAQSPRYKIIEKRQSVAFWCNPISGHATLYWYQQILGQGPKLLIQFQNNGVVDDSQLPKDRFSAERLKGVDSTLKIQPAKLEDSAVYLCASSLLNEKLFFGSGTQLSVL.